These 30 T cell receptor beta chains were all obtained from the same sample, sequenced in a study of T cells after yellow fever vaccination. A single record per CDR3 protein comes from TCRdb applying MiXCR to the 5' RACE reads. Among 95,000 to 150,000 distinct CDR3 sequences listed, 6% to 8% were seen once. The material sequenced was CD4+ T cells sorted from PBMCs, taken 10 days after the first yellow fever vaccination. These receptors originate from a man younger than 30 who received the YFV17D yellow fever vaccine.

In its sample, this clonotype was seen many times. This chain uses TRBV20-1 with TRBJ2-7; D unresolved. Germline V gene lookup returns CDR1 DFQATT and CDR2 SNEGSKA (reference sequence). V dropped 4 bases and J dropped 0 bases, with 10 bases sitting between them. CDR3 length: 13 amino acids. DNA for the CDR3: TGCAGTGCTAAGGGCCTGGGCTCCTACGAGCAGTACGTC. It translates to CSAKGLGSYEQYV.

This clonotype was recorded at least ten times. The chain employs TRBV2 and TRBJ1-5; D perhaps matches TRBD1 (6 bases). The V end lost 4 bases, the J end lost 6 bases, and 16 bases lay between the germline ends. The CDR3 sequence is 15 residues long. Per the germline V gene, CDR1 is SNHLY and CDR2 is FYNNEI. The CDR3 sequence is CASSGQGGGFQPQHF. The CDR3, as DNA: TGTGCCAGCAGTGGCCAAGGGGGAGGATTTCAGCCCCAGCATTTT.

The table lists this clonotype with many counts. CDR3 protein: CASSFGSRGLGDTQYF. CDR3 nucleotide sequence: TGTGCCAGCAGTTTCGGTAGCAGGGGGCTGGGAGATACGCAGTATTTT. The chain joins TRBV12-3 or TRBV12-4 to TRBJ2-3, with 8 nucleotides matching TRBD1. V lost 3 bases and J lost 5; bases outside the gene matches: 10. The CDR3 spans 16 residues.

In its sample, this clonotype was seen many times. The gene calls are TRBV29-1 and TRBJ1-5, with TRBD1 matching over 9 bases. The germline CDR1 and CDR2 sequences are SQVTM and ANQGSEA. The CDR3 runs 13 residues. V lost 6 bases, J lost 9 bases, and 9 bases stayed unmatched. CDR3 coding DNA: TGCAGCGTAGGAGACAGGGGGGAAGCGCCCCAGCATTTT. Amino acids: CSVGDRGEAPQHF. The full variable domain, its missing parts supplied by reference TRBV29-1 and TRBJ1-5, is SAVISQKPSRDICQRGTSLTIQCQVDSQVTMMFWYRQQPGQSLTLIATANQGSEATYESGFVIDKFPISRPNLTFSTLTVSNMSPEDSSIYLCSVGDRGEAPQHFGDGTRLSIL.

This clonotype was observed at least ten times. The CDR3, as DNA: TGCGCCAGCAGCGCTCAGGGGTTTGAAAATTCACCCCTCCACTTT. It specifies CASSAQGFENSPLHF. This sequence joins TRBV5-1 and TRBJ1-6, with D possibly matching TRBD1 (6 bases). V dropped 4 bases and J dropped 7 bases, with 15 bases sitting between them. The CDR3 has 15 residues. Germline assignment: CDR1 SGHRS and CDR2 YFSETQ.

This clonotype has ten or more counts. The chain has TRBV5-1 and TRBJ2-3; 12 bases line up with TRBD2. The V gene's germline CDR1 is SGHRS and CDR2 YFSETQ. After removal of 0 bases from V and 0 bases from J, the junction contained 5 bases not matched to a gene. The CDR3 runs 18 residues. Here the CDR3 DNA reads TGCGCCAGCAGCTTGGGCCTAGCGGGGGGGCTCAGCACAGATACGCAGTATTTT. It encodes CASSLGLAGGLSTDTQYF.

This clonotype was detected a few times. The chain joins TRBV5-4 to TRBJ2-3; 8 positions agree with TRBD1. Per the germline V gene, CDR1 is SGHNT and CDR2 is YYREEE (reference sequence). Unmatched junction bases numbered 11, after V lost 7 bases and J lost 7 bases. The CDR3 sequence is 14 residues long. The CDR3 coding sequence is TGTGCCAGCGCCGGACAGGGTCCACAGAATACGCAGTATTTT. It yields the protein CASAGQGPQNTQYF.

The chain combines TRBV19 with TRBJ2-7; D is possibly TRBD1 (6 bases). Germline CDR1 is LNHDA and CDR2 is SQIVND (reference sequence). V was shortened by 5 bases and J by 0 bases, with 14 bases between the two germline ends. This CDR3 has 15 residues. The CDR3 sequence is CASSQDSRDSYEQYF. The CDR3 coding sequence is TGTGCCAGTAGTCAGGACAGTCGCGACTCCTACGAGCAGTACTTC.

In its sample, this clonotype was seen many times. V is TRBV25-1 and J is TRBJ1-1, with D hard to call. Germline assignment: CDR1 MGHDK and CDR2 SYGVNS. The CDR3 totals 13 residues. The ends were cut back, 7 bases at V and 1 base at J, with 10 bases in the middle. The CDR3 DNA reads TGTGCCAGCACGTTTACAGCGAACACTGAAGCTTTCTTT. Translating it yields CASTFTANTEAFF.

This clonotype was observed many times. The V gene is TRBV7-2, the J gene TRBJ2-2; D ambiguous. This CDR3 spans 12 amino acids. V shed 0 bases and J shed 9 bases, with 5 bases lying between them. CDR1 is SGHTA and CDR2 is FQGNSA in the germline V gene. In nucleotides, the CDR3 is TGTGCCAGCAGCTTAGCCTTCCGGGAGCTGTTTTTT. This sequence encodes CASSLAFRELFF.

In its sample, this clonotype was seen many times. The genes are TRBV15 and TRBJ2-1; 7 bases map to TRBD1. From germline, CDR1 is LNHNV and CDR2 YYDKDF (reference sequence). The trim removed 1 base at V and 5 bases at J, leaving 8 bases unmatched. The CDR3 runs to 16 residues. The CDR3 DNA reads TGTGCCACCAGCAGAGCGGGACAGTCCGCCCACAATGAGCAGTTCTTC. Amino acids: CATSRAGQSAHNEQFF. The variable domain in full, with the rest retrieved from reference TRBV15 and TRBJ2-1, is DAMVIQNPRYQVTQFGKPVTLSCSQTLNHNVMYWYQQKSSQAPKLLFHYYDKDFNNEADTPDNFQSRRPNTSFCFLDIRSPGLGDTAMYLCATSRAGQSAHNEQFFGPGTRLTVL.

In this sample, this clonotype turned up many times. The V and J genes are TRBV6-6 and TRBJ2-3; D call uncertain. V was cut by 6 bases and J by 4 bases, with 8 bases left in between. The germline gives CDR1 MNHNY, CDR2 SVGAGI (reference sequence). This CDR3 is built from 12 residues. CDR3 in amino acids: CASSRPPDTQYF. The CDR3 nucleotides read TGTGCCAGCAGCCGACCACCAGATACGCAGTATTTT.

About this clonotype: Relative to the germline gene, one junction end is altered; a read error may explain this. This chain joins TRBV5-1 and TRBJ1-1; weak D call: TRBD1 (6 bases). Germline V gives CDR1 SGHRS, CDR2 YFSETQ. The CDR3 sequence is 16 residues long. The CDR3: CTSGISPAGVNTEAFF. The CDR3 DNA reads TGCACCAGCGGAATAAGTCCGGCAGGGGTTAACACTGAAGCTTTCTTT.

With regard to this clonotype: A read error is possible here, since a much larger clone lies one base away. The chain combines TRBV7-9 with TRBJ1-2; tentative D call: TRBD1 (5 bases). The V end lost 5 bases, the J end lost 5 bases, and 15 bases lay between the germline ends. The CDR3 is made up of 14 amino acids. CDR1 is SEHNR and CDR2 is FQNEAQ in the germline V gene (reference sequence). Written as DNA, the CDR3 is TGTGCCAGCAGCCCGACGGGACTGAATTATGGCTACACCTTC. It encodes CASSPTGLNYGYTF.

Many counts were recorded for this clonotype. V gene TRBV7-2 combines with J gene TRBJ2-1, with TRBD2 matching over 7 bases. The germline V gene encodes CDR1 SGHTA and CDR2 FQGNSA. This CDR3 comprises 16 residues. V was pared by 2 bases and J by 8 bases, with 12 bases of the junction left unmatched. The CDR3, as DNA: TGTGCCAGCAGCTTATTAGGCCAGGGACTAAGGGATGAGCAGTTCTTC. Protein sequence: CASSLLGQGLRDEQFF. Full variable domain (missing parts from reference TRBV7-2 and TRBJ2-1): GAGVSQSPSNKVTEKGKDVELRCDPISGHTALYWYRQSLGQGLEFLIYFQGNSAPDKSGLPSDRFSAERTGGSVSTLTIQRTQQEDSAVYLCASSLLGQGLRDEQFFGPGTRLTVL.

This clonotype showed up many times. The chain recombines TRBV7-2 with TRBJ2-7; the match to TRBD1 covers 10 bases. The CDR3 length is 15 residues. Germline assignment: CDR1 SGHTA and CDR2 FQGNSA. Losses at the gene ends were 1 base for V and 4 bases for J; bases not matched to a gene: 4. CDR3 region: CASSLVGTGDYEQYF. As DNA, the CDR3 is TGTGCCAGCAGCTTAGTCGGGACAGGGGATTACGAGCAGTACTTC. The variable domain in full, with the rest retrieved from reference TRBV7-2 and TRBJ2-7, is GAGVSQSPSNKVTEKGKDVELRCDPISGHTALYWYRQSLGQGLEFLIYFQGNSAPDKSGLPSDRFSAERTGGSVSTLTIQRTQQEDSAVYLCASSLVGTGDYEQYFGPGTRLTVT.

V usage is TRBV15 and J usage is TRBJ2-5, with 9 bases lining up with TRBD1. Germline CDR1 reads LNHNV; CDR2 reads YYDKDF (reference sequence). The CDR3 is 16 amino acids. V trimming: 4 bases; J trimming: 1 base; junction bases outside the gene matches: 7. CDR3 nucleotides: TGTGCCACCAGCATTCTACTGACAGGGGGCCAAGAGACCCAGTACTTC. This gives the protein CATSILLTGGQETQYF.

This clonotype occurred many times. The CDR3: CASSFGTSSYEQYF. The CDR3 nucleotides are TGCGCCAGCAGCTTCGGGACTAGCAGCTACGAGCAGTACTTC. The chain has TRBV5-1 and TRBJ2-7; 9 nucleotides align to TRBD2. J gave up 3 bases and V 2 bases, and 3 bases lay outside the gene matches. The CDR3 runs to 14 residues. Per the germline V gene, CDR1 is SGHRS and CDR2 is YFSETQ.

This clonotype has a handful of counts. The CDR3 DNA reads TGTGCCAGCAGTTTTTCGGGCAGATACTCCTATAATTCACCCCTCCACTTT. Protein product: CASSFSGRYSYNSPLHF. This chain joins TRBV27 and TRBJ1-6, with D unresolved. The V and J ends lost 3 bases and 0 bases respectively, with 12 bases between them. CDR1 and CDR2 (germline): MNHEY, SMNVEV (reference sequence). CDR3 length: 17 amino acids.

A word on this clonotype: This clone may be a read error of a much larger clone one base away. This chain joins TRBV6-1 and TRBJ2-1; D is undetermined. This CDR3 has 11 residues. Germline lookup yields CDR1 MNHNS and CDR2 SASEGT. The CDR3 DNA reads as TGTGCCAGCACCAAGAACAATGGGCAGTTCTTC. This sequence encodes CASTKNNGQFF.

The chain joins TRBV7-6 to TRBJ1-1, with TRBD1 matching 9 bases. V dropped 5 bases and J dropped 2; count of bases not matched to a gene: 6. The CDR3 covers 15 residues. CDR1 and CDR2 (germline): SGHVS, FNYEAQ. The CDR3 loop is CASSVGQGLNTEAFF. The CDR3 coding sequence is TGTGCCAGCAGCGTGGGACAGGGCCTAAACACTGAAGCTTTCTTT.

This clonotype was detected many times. The rearrangement joins TRBV7-3 to TRBJ2-6, with TRBD2 identical over 7 bases. The CDR3 extends over 16 amino acids. With V trimmed by 3 bases and J by 1 base, 3 bases remained unmatched. The germline V gene has CDR1 SGHTA and CDR2 FQGTGA. The CDR3 loop reads CASSLDGGSGANVLTF. The CDR3 DNA follows: TGTGCCAGCAGCTTGGACGGGGGGTCTGGGGCCAACGTCCTGACTTTC.

The chain uses TRBV6-5 and TRBJ1-5; D may be TRBD1 (6 bases). Germline V CDR1 and CDR2: MNHEY, SVGAGI. V was clipped by 8 bases and J by 7 bases, with 18 bases between them. This CDR3 has 14 amino acids. CDR3 protein: CASGRQIGGQPQHF. The DNA of the CDR3 is TGTGCCAGCGGCCGGCAGATTGGGGGCCAGCCCCAGCATTTT.

This clonotype was detected a few times. This CDR3 is CASSLSTAQGARGYTF. DNA for the CDR3: TGTGCCAGCAGCCTTAGTACCGCACAGGGGGCCAGAGGCTACACCTTC. V is TRBV3-1 and J is TRBJ1-2, with 9 positions matching TRBD1. Germline CDR1 reads LGHDT; CDR2 reads YNNKEL (reference sequence). The J segment lost 8 bases and the V segment lost 4 bases, leaving 14 bases of the junction unmatched. The CDR3 has 16 residues.

This clonotype was recorded at least ten times. The chain uses TRBV11-2 and TRBJ2-2, with D possibly matching TRBD2 (5 bases). CDR3 length: 14 amino acids. CDR1 SGHAT and CDR2 FQNNGV come from the germline V gene. Between the trimmed V and J ends, which lost 5 bases and 5 bases, there was a span of 12 bases. CDR3 loop: CASSPRPGTGELFF. The CDR3 bases are TGTGCCAGCAGCCCACGTCCGGGGACCGGGGAGCTGTTTTTT. Combining the CDR3 with reference TRBV11-2 and TRBJ2-2 gives the whole variable domain EAGVAQSPRYKIIEKRQSVAFWCNPISGHATLYWYQQILGQGPKLLIQFQNNGVVDDSQLPKDRFSAERLKGVDSTLKIQPAKLEDSAVYLCASSPRPGTGELFFGEGSRLTVL.

This clonotype was recorded at least ten times. The genes are TRBV12-3 or TRBV12-4 and TRBJ2-1; D is uncertain. The germline V and J ends were trimmed by 11 bases and 9 bases, with 11 bases remaining between them. This CDR3 region has 10 residues. The CDR3, as DNA: TGTGCCCATGTGGGGTGTGAGCAGTTCTTC. Translation gives CAHVGCEQFF.

For this clonotype: This could be a read error, since a much larger clone is one nucleotide away. The rearrangement joins TRBV30 to TRBJ1-5; the D gene is possibly TRBD1 (6 bases). Germline V gene data show CDR1 as GTSNPN and CDR2 as SVGIG (reference sequence). Deletions cut 2 bases from V and 8 bases from J, with 16 bases between. The CDR3 consists of 14 residues. CDR3 sequence: CAWSSQTGNKPQHF. Here the CDR3 DNA reads TGTGCCTGGAGTTCCCAGACAGGAAACAAGCCCCAGCATTTT.

Ten or more counts support this clonotype. The V gene is TRBV6-1, the J gene TRBJ1-6, with D unclear. CDR3 size: 13 residues. Trimming shortened V by 6 bases and J by 14 bases, and 17 bases separated the two germline ends. Germline V gene lookup returns CDR1 MNHNS and CDR2 SASEGT. The CDR3 protein is CASSPGSRTALHF. Here the CDR3 DNA reads TGTGCCAGCAGCCCCGGGTCGCGAACGGCCCTCCACTTT.

This clonotype was seen many times. This chain links TRBV5-1 with TRBJ2-7; TRBD1 agrees at 9 bases. The CDR3 consists of 18 residues. CDR1 and CDR2 (germline): SGHRS, YFSETQ. With V trimmed by 4 bases and J by 0 bases, 14 bases remained unmatched. The CDR3 DNA follows: TGCGCCAGCAGCGCACTGACGCTCCGGGACAGGGCCTCCTACGAGCAGTACTTC. This codes for CASSALTLRDRASYEQYF.

This clonotype was counted ten times or more. The rearrangement links TRBV4-2 to TRBJ1-4; D may be TRBD1 (5 bases). The V end was cut by 4 bases, the J end by 5 bases, with 14 bases between. Germline CDR1 and CDR2: LGHNA and YNFKEQ. This CDR3 region has 15 residues. This CDR3 reads CASSPLGGANEKLFF. In DNA form, the CDR3 reads TGTGCCAGCAGCCCCCTTGGGGGTGCCAATGAAAAACTGTTTTTT.